The clone carrying this T cell receptor beta chain was seen a few times. Its cognate antigen is unknown. Every ophthalmopathy donor presented moderate-to-severe activity, CAS ≥3, NOSPECS ≥4 and duration under 3 months. The data originate from a study of Graves' ophthalmopathy and Graves' hyperthyroidism. Study at large: Blood was drawn at initial diagnosis, before any treatment.

Whole-study findings and limits: Ophthalmopathy was separated from stable hyperthyroidism by a 13-signature model with 87.88% sensitivity and around 84% specificity.

The sequenced template was RNA, covering the TCR beta CDR3 region. An initial RT-PCR round employing HTBI primers preceded a second-round multiplex PCR. TCRdb re-called the multiplex PCR reads with MiXCR, one entry per CDR3 protein. The profile shows 300,000 to 400,000 distinct CDR3 sequences, roughly 15% of them singletons. Trimming cost V 1 base and J 7 bases; bases outside gene matches: 5. CDR1 and CDR2 from the germline V gene are GTSNPN and SVGIG (reference sequence). The CDR3 length is 14 residues. The sequenced sample was peripheral blood. The TCR was taken from an adult man with Graves' ophthalmopathy. This sequence joins TRBV30 and TRBJ1-4, with TRBD1 matching 8 bases. This CDR3 reads CAWSADRDIEKLFF. DNA of the CDR3: TGTGCCTGGAGTGCGGACAGGGACATTGAAAAACTGTTTTTT.